Described below is a single TCR beta chain sequence and its context. Authors' methods: The authors estimated nucleated cell counts from reference gene primer amplification. Measured with immunoSEQ multiplex PCR; TCRdb has only the in-frame clones, and not every one. That table furnishes V, J and clone size, whereas the DNA furnished D and trimming. Among 250,000 to 350,000 clones listed, approximately 87% were seen once. The data were obtained in a study of blood T cell repertoires in COVID-19. Overall study context: The United States, Italy and Spain supplied acute and convalescent COVID-19 samples. PBMCs, B-cell-depleted T cells, or T cells provided the cDNA or gDNA that made up the material.

V lost 6 bases to trimming and J lost 10 bases, with 13 bases between them. The germline CDR1 and CDR2 sequences are SEHNR and FQNEAQ (reference sequence). The CDR3 is made up of 13 amino acids. This chain links TRBV7-9 with TRBJ1-6, with a tentative D call TRBD1 (6 bases). Specimen: peripheral blood. This TCR was recovered from a woman aged 45 to 65 who had recovered from COVID-19. The CDR3 loop is CASSFTGNSPLHF. Here the CDR3 DNA reads TGTGCCAGCAGTTTTACAGGGAACTCACCCCTCCACTTT.